The 24 T cell receptor beta chains reported below all come from one sample, sequenced in a study of T cell responses to AZD1222 COVID-19 vaccine. Measured with immunoSEQ multiplex PCR; TCRdb has only the in-frame clones, and not every one. Of fewer than 110,000 clones detected, around nine tenths appear once; the ten largest clones hold around 1.3%. The material was peripheral blood, obtained on day 0 of AZD1222 vaccination. The receptors were sampled from an adult in good health.

The chain links TRBV7-6 to TRBJ2-5; a possible D gene is TRBD2 (6 bases). The V end lost 5 bases, the J end lost 2 bases, and 18 bases lay between the germline ends. The CDR3 has 16 residues. Germline CDR1 is SGHVS and CDR2 is FNYEAQ. This CDR3 is CASSPTPTRGQETQYF. DNA for the CDR3: TGTGCCAGCAGCCCGACCCCCACGCGGGGACAAGAGACCCAGTACTTC.

The V call is TRBV3-1 (or the pseudogene TRBV3-2), the J call TRBJ2-1; no clear D. V was shortened by 1 base and J by 5 bases, with 9 bases between the two germline ends. The CDR3 runs to 14 residues. Germline CDR1 LGHDT, CDR2 YNNKEL (reference sequence). CDR3 nucleotides: TGTGCCAGCAGCCAAGTGAATTGGGACAATGAGCAGTTCTTC. Its translation: CASSQVNWDNEQFF.

The chain joins TRBV3-1 (or the pseudogene TRBV3-2) to TRBJ2-1; either TRBD1 or TRBD2 may supply D (5 bases each). The CDR3 is made up of 15 amino acids. V was clipped by 4 bases and J by 4 bases, with 14 bases between them. The V gene's germline CDR1 is LGHDT and CDR2 YNNKEL (reference sequence). CDR3 coding DNA: TGTGCCAGCAGCCGAGGGACCGTCGGATACAATGAGCAGTTCTTC. Translated, it gives CASSRGTVGYNEQFF.

This chain joins TRBV4-1 and TRBJ2-1; 13 positions match TRBD2. Looked up from germline, CDR1 is MGHRA and CDR2 is YSYEKL. There are 18 residues in the CDR3. Trimming at V came to 1 base and at J to 5 bases, leaving 8 bases not matched to a gene. CDR3 nucleotides: TGCGCCAGCAGCCAAGTTTACGGTGGACTAGCGGGGGACAATGAGCAGTTCTTC. Translation: CASSQVYGGLAGDNEQFF.

V is TRBV5-4 and J is TRBJ1-3; possibly TRBD1 for D (5 bases). Germline V gives CDR1 SGHNT, CDR2 YYREEE (reference sequence). The CDR3 covers 14 residues. The V end was cut by 2 bases, the J end by 1 base, with 7 bases between. The CDR3 nucleotides are TGTGCCAGCAGCTTCACAGGATCTGGAAACACCATATATTTT. Protein product: CASSFTGSGNTIYF.

J is TRBJ1-4 and V is TRBV4-2, with TRBD1 matching 9 bases. V shed 4 bases, J shed 8 bases, and the junction held 11 bases outside the gene matches. The CDR3 is made up of 16 amino acids. Germline V gene sequence: CDR1 LGHNA, CDR2 YNFKEQ. The CDR3 loop is CASSRSFRTGEEKLFF. The CDR3, as DNA: TGTGCCAGCAGCCGCTCCTTTAGGACAGGGGAGGAAAAACTGTTTTTT.

This sequence joins TRBV6-5 and TRBJ1-2; D is ambiguous. Germline loops: CDR1 MNHEY, CDR2 SVGAGI. The CDR3 is 14 amino acids. V was shortened by 6 bases and J by 0 bases, with 11 bases between the two germline ends. CDR3 in amino acids: CASRILPTNYGYTF. CDR3 sequence (DNA): TGTGCCAGCAGGATACTGCCAACTAACTATGGCTACACCTTC.

CDR3 bases: TGCGCCAGCAGCCTCAGACAGGGGGGGAACACTGAAGCTTTCTTT. Its protein is CASSLRQGGNTEAFF. The chain carries TRBV5-1 and TRBJ1-1, with 9 bases that match TRBD1. Losses at the gene ends were 4 bases for V and 1 base for J; bases not matched to a gene: 5. The CDR3 is made up of 15 amino acids. In germline, CDR1 is SGHRS, CDR2 YFSETQ.

The chain employs TRBV14 and TRBJ1-1; D gene uncertain. Germline CDR1 and CDR2: SGHDN and FVKESK. Deletions cut 2 bases from V and 5 bases from J, with 12 bases between. The CDR3 length is 14 residues. The CDR3 coding sequence is TGTGCCAGCAGCCAATCGGCGGCGGGAACTGAAGCTTTCTTT. It codes for CASSQSAAGTEAFF.

Only one count was recorded for this clone. The CDR3 is CASSLPRHIDSTQETQYF. CDR3 nucleotide sequence: TGTGCCAGCAGCTTACCTAGACACATTGACTCCACCCAAGAGACCCAGTACTTC. J is TRBJ2-5 and V is TRBV7-7; D is unresolved. Per the germline V gene, CDR1 is SSHAT and CDR2 is FNYEAQ (reference sequence). Trimming stripped 2 bases from V and 1 base from J, with 20 bases between. The CDR3 covers 18 residues.

This sequence joins TRBV28 and TRBJ1-1; D possibly corresponds to TRBD1 (5 bases). The germline V and J ends were trimmed by 8 bases and 5 bases, with 18 bases remaining between them. Per the germline V gene, CDR1 is MDHEN and CDR2 is SYDVKM. This CDR3 has 14 amino acids. The CDR3 DNA is TGTGCCAGCCGGCCCGGGGGGAGCAGGACTGAAGCTTTCTTT. This gives the protein CASRPGGSRTEAFF. Looking up the rest from reference TRBV28 and TRBJ1-1 gives the full variable domain: DVKVTQSSRYLVKRTGEKVFLECVQDMDHENMFWYRQDPGLGLRLIYFSYDVKMKEKGDIPEGYSVSREKKERFSLILESASTNQTSMYLCASRPGGSRTEAFFGQGTRLTVV.

Regarding this clone: At one of its ends the junction is not consistent with the germline gene, which may arise from a read error. The J gene is TRBJ1-2, the V gene TRBV12-3 or TRBV12-4; no reliable D call. The CDR3 is 11 residues long. CDR3 sequence (DNA): TGTGCCAGCAGTTTTCCCCCAGTGCAGGTCTTC. Residues: CASSFPPVQVF.

This chain uses TRBV19 with TRBJ1-6; TRBD1 aligns across 9 bases. The CDR3 contains 15 residues. J was trimmed by 10 bases and V by 3 bases; bases with no gene match: 7. Germline V gene sequence: CDR1 LNHDA, CDR2 SQIVND (reference sequence). The DNA for the CDR3 is TGTGCCAGTAGTATTGGGACAGGGAGAGGGTCACCCCTCCACTTT. As protein: CASSIGTGRGSPLHF.

The J gene is TRBJ1-5, the V gene TRBV19; unclear D gene. V was pared by 3 bases and J by 0 bases, with 9 bases between. This CDR3 contains 15 residues. Germline-derived CDR1 and CDR2 are LNHDA and SQIVND (reference sequence). This chain's CDR3 is CASSIDTDSNQPQHF. The CDR3 bases are TGTGCCAGTAGTATCGACACAGATAGCAATCAGCCCCAGCATTTT.

The V and J genes are TRBV19 and TRBJ1-1; no definite D call. Germline V lookup: CDR1 LNHDA, CDR2 SQIVND (reference sequence). Trimming stripped 7 bases from V and 3 bases from J, with 9 bases between. The CDR3 extends over 12 amino acids. The CDR3 region is CASTKEDTEAFF. The CDR3 DNA sequence: TGTGCCAGTACAAAGGAGGACACTGAAGCTTTCTTT. The full variable domain, rest sourced from reference TRBV19 and TRBJ1-1, is DGGITQSPKYLFRKEGQNVTLSCEQNLNHDAMYWYRQDPGQGLRLIYYSQIVNDFQKGDIAEGYSVSREKKESFPLTVTSAQKNPTAFYLCASTKEDTEAFFGQGTRLTVV.

The rearrangement uses TRBV5-1 and TRBJ1-2, with 7 bases matching TRBD1. The germline gives CDR1 SGHRS, CDR2 YFSETQ. The CDR3 is 14 residues long. The junction had 5 bases not matched to a gene; V was cut back by 2 bases and J by 4 bases. Written as DNA, the CDR3 is TGCGCCAGCAGCTTCCCGGGACAGTCCTATGGCTACACCTTC. It yields the protein CASSFPGQSYGYTF.

A single count supports this clone. This chain uses TRBV5-1 with TRBJ2-3; D uncertain. V lost 4 bases, J lost 0 bases, and 21 bases lay in between. Germline CDR1 reads SGHRS; CDR2 reads YFSETQ. The CDR3 has 18 amino acids. The CDR3 protein is CASSPDGLHTASTDTQYF. The CDR3 DNA sequence: TGCGCCAGCAGCCCGGACGGTTTACACACCGCTAGCACAGATACGCAGTATTTT.

This clone was seen a single time. This chain joins TRBV5-1 and TRBJ1-2; D unresolved. The CDR3 runs to 13 residues. V lost 3 bases, J lost 6 bases, and 12 bases lay in between. The V gene's germline CDR1 is SGHRS and CDR2 YFSETQ. The CDR3 region has the DNA TGCGCCAGCAGCTCCAACGCCGGAAATGGCTACACCTTC. Translation: CASSSNAGNGYTF.

This rearrangement joins TRBV11-1 to TRBJ1-1; no firm D call. Germline V gene sequence: CDR1 SGHAT, CDR2 FQDESV (reference sequence). V lost 1 base to trimming and J lost 0 bases, with 3 bases between them. The CDR3 is made up of 13 amino acids. The CDR3 reads CASSLEMNTEAFF. Here the CDR3 DNA reads TGTGCCAGCAGCTTAGAGATGAACACTGAAGCTTTCTTT.

The chain joins TRBV10-3 to TRBJ1-1; TRBD1 is a possible D gene (5 bases). Looked up from germline, CDR1 is ENHRY and CDR2 is SYGVKD. The CDR3 covers 16 residues. The V gene lost 1 base and the J gene lost 1 base, with 13 bases spanning the gap. The CDR3 bases are TGTGCCATCAGTGAGTGGGGACGGCCCAGGAACACTGAAGCTTTCTTT. Its protein product is CAISEWGRPRNTEAFF.

The rearrangement uses TRBV18 and TRBJ1-5; D is possibly TRBD1 (6 bases). There are 16 residues in the CDR3. The V and J ends lost 1 base and 0 bases respectively, with 10 bases between them. From germline, CDR1 is KGHSH and CDR2 LQKENI. The CDR3 is CASSPLGGISNQPQHF. DNA of the CDR3: TGTGCCAGCTCACCACTGGGGGGCATTAGCAATCAGCCCCAGCATTTT.

The chain employs TRBV28 and TRBJ2-5, with D possibly being TRBD2 (5 bases). The CDR3 is 13 residues long. CDR1 and CDR2 (germline): MDHEN, SYDVKM. Trimming took off 2 bases at V and 2 bases at J, with 6 bases between the two ends. The CDR3 coding sequence is TGTGCCAGCAGTTTAAGCGGACAAGAGACCCAGTACTTC. Translated: CASSLSGQETQYF.

About this clone: The same CDR3 can be traced to other DNA sequences in this sample. The chain is built from TRBV28 and TRBJ1-5; TRBD1 matches 11 bases. The V gene's germline CDR1 is MDHEN and CDR2 SYDVKM. CDR3 length equals 14 residues. Germline trimming cut 3 bases from V and 7 bases from J; bases unmatched to any gene: 2. CDR3 residues: CASSLWDRGQPQHF. In nucleotides, the CDR3 is TGTGCCAGCAGTTTGTGGGACAGGGGGCAGCCCCAGCATTTT.

The chain employs TRBV4-1 and TRBJ1-1, with D uncertain. The ends were cut back, 1 base at V and 0 bases at J, with 15 bases in the middle. Germline values: CDR1 MGHRA, CDR2 YSYEKL. This CDR3 contains 17 residues. The CDR3 loop reads CASSQVEMGILNTEAFF. Here the CDR3 DNA reads TGCGCCAGCAGCCAAGTTGAAATGGGTATTTTGAACACTGAAGCTTTCTTT.